The 24 T cell receptor beta chains listed next were all sequenced from one sample in a study of beta chain features in type 1 diabetes. Reverse transcribing all isolated RNA meant expressed TCRB transcripts were sequenced. Assay used: immunoSEQ multiplex PCR; TCRdb lists only in-frame clones, some missing. The table has approximately 260,000 clones, about 24% seen once. Points from the study as a whole: Patients with Type 1 diabetes showed moderately but significantly shorter TCRB CDR3s in all four CD4+ subsets.

What these receptors recognize is not known. Sequenced: naive CD4+ T cells from blood. The receptors come from a woman between 25 and 40 years old with type 1 diabetes.

This clone was picked up a small number of times. The chain joins TRBV19 to TRBJ2-2; 9 bases map to TRBD1. Trimming removed 5 bases from V and 6 bases from J; junction bases left unmatched: 4. Germline CDR1 is LNHDA and CDR2 is SQIVND (reference sequence). The CDR3 totals 14 residues. The CDR3 region is CASSPQGASGELFF. For the CDR3, the DNA is TGTGCCAGTAGTCCACAGGGGGCGTCCGGGGAGCTGTTTTTT.

This clone was observed a handful of times. The chain carries TRBV2 and TRBJ2-4; possibly TRBD1 for D (5 bases). Germline CDR1 is SNHLY and CDR2 is FYNNEI. V was shortened by 4 bases and J by 7 bases, with 11 bases between the two germline ends. The CDR3 has 13 residues. This chain's CDR3 is CASSGPGLNIQYF. CDR3 nucleotide sequence: TGTGCCAGCAGTGGTCCAGGGTTGAACATTCAGTACTTC.

The gene calls are TRBV5-4 and TRBJ2-3, with 12 bases lining up with TRBD2. After removal of 4 bases from V and 6 bases from J, the junction contained 9 bases not matched to a gene. The V gene's germline CDR1 is SGHNT and CDR2 YYREEE (reference sequence). This CDR3 comprises 16 residues. The CDR3 bases are TGTGCCAGCAGCCACAGACTAGCGGGAGAACTGGATACGCAGTATTTT. It codes for CASSHRLAGELDTQYF.

This clone has more than one count but fewer than ten. The gene calls are TRBV29-1 and TRBJ1-1, with 7 nucleotides matching TRBD1. V dropped 3 bases and J dropped 8; count of bases not matched to a gene: 18. Germline-derived CDR1 and CDR2 are SQVTM and ANQGSEA. The CDR3 covers 16 residues. The CDR3 bases are TGCAGCGTTGACTTCTCCGGGACAGCTCAGACCAACGAAGCTTTCTTT. Residues: CSVDFSGTAQTNEAFF. The full variable domain, its missing parts supplied by reference TRBV29-1 and TRBJ1-1, is SAVISQKPSRDICQRGTSLTIQCQVDSQVTMMFWYRQQPGQSLTLIATANQGSEATYESGFVIDKFPISRPNLTFSTLTVSNMSPEDSSIYLCSVDFSGTAQTNEAFFGQGTRLTVV.

The chain uses TRBV29-1 and TRBJ2-3; D might be TRBD2 (6 bases). From germline, CDR1 is SQVTM and CDR2 ANQGSEA. The V end lost 4 bases, the J end lost 5 bases, and 10 bases lay between the germline ends. CDR3 length equals 12 residues. The CDR3 reads CSVAEGGDTQYF. The CDR3 DNA reads TGCAGCGTTGCTGAGGGAGGAGATACGCAGTATTTT.

The table lists this clone with a few counts. This CDR3 is CASRLGTRQPQHF. As DNA, the CDR3 is TGTGCCAGCAGATTAGGTACACGCCAGCCCCAGCATTTT. The genes are TRBV28 and TRBJ1-5; D remains unclear. Germline CDR1 is MDHEN and CDR2 is SYDVKM. Trimming pared 6 bases from V and 7 bases from J, leaving 13 bases between. The CDR3 totals 13 residues.

J is TRBJ2-7 and V is TRBV11-2; the D gene is possibly TRBD2 (6 bases). V shed 5 bases and J shed 6 bases, with 17 bases lying between them. The CDR3 consists of 14 residues. Germline V gene sequence: CDR1 SGHAT, CDR2 FQNNGV. The CDR3 DNA is TGTGCCAGCAGCGCGGGGCTACGAGGGTTCGAGCAGTACTTC. The encoded protein is CASSAGLRGFEQYF.

The CDR3 region is CASSIERFTEAFF. The CDR3 coding sequence is TGTGCCAGTAGTATCGAGAGATTCACTGAAGCTTTCTTT. The V call is TRBV19, the J call TRBJ1-1; the D is unclear. The CDR3 is 13 amino acids. Germline lookup yields CDR1 LNHDA and CDR2 SQIVND (reference sequence). The V end lost 3 bases, the J end lost 4 bases, and 9 bases lay between the germline ends. The full variable domain, completed using reference TRBV19 and TRBJ1-1, is DGGITQSPKYLFRKEGQNVTLSCEQNLNHDAMYWYRQDPGQGLRLIYYSQIVNDFQKGDIAEGYSVSREKKESFPLTVTSAQKNPTAFYLCASSIERFTEAFFGQGTRLTVV.

This chain uses TRBV4-1 with TRBJ2-7; 8 nucleotides line up with TRBD1. Germline values: CDR1 MGHRA, CDR2 YSYEKL. The V segment lost 3 bases and the J segment 2 bases; nucleotides outside the gene matches: 9. The CDR3 covers 16 residues. The CDR3 loop reads CASSQPGGTSPYEQYF. The DNA of the CDR3 is TGCGCCAGCAGCCAGCCAGGGGGCACGTCCCCCTACGAGCAGTACTTC.

The CDR3 spells CASSLEGQANTEAFF. The CDR3 nucleotides are TGCGCCAGCAGCTTGGAGGGACAGGCGAACACTGAAGCTTTCTTT. The V gene is TRBV5-1, the J gene TRBJ1-1, with TRBD1 matching over 8 bases. Germline V gives CDR1 SGHRS, CDR2 YFSETQ. V was clipped by 0 bases and J by 1 base; unmatched bases: 2. There are 15 residues in the CDR3.

The V call is TRBV6-1, the J call TRBJ2-7, with 8 bases aligning to TRBD2. The CDR3 covers 13 residues. V dropped 4 bases and J dropped 3; count of bases not matched to a gene: 2. From germline, CDR1 is MNHNS and CDR2 SASEGT. CDR3 DNA sequence: TGTGCCAGCAGTGGCGCGGGAGGCTACGAGCAGTACTTC. Translated, it gives CASSGAGGYEQYF.

V usage is TRBV21-1 and J usage is TRBJ1-2; the D call TRBD1 from the table was never checked on the DNA. TRBV21-1 is recorded as a pseudogene. This CDR3 is built from 14 residues. CDR3 sequence reads: CASRTDRDRDGYTF. The DNA for the CDR3 is TGTGCCAGCAGAACCGACCGGGACAGGGATGGCTACACCTTC.

This chain joins TRBV30 and TRBJ1-2, with D tentatively TRBD1 (6 bases). The germline CDR1 and CDR2 sequences are GTSNPN and SVGIG (reference sequence). This CDR3 is built from 16 residues. The germline V and J ends were trimmed by 2 bases and 3 bases, with 19 bases remaining between them. CDR3 protein: CAWSKAGVGADYGYTF. In DNA, the CDR3 is TGTGCCTGGAGTAAAGCAGGGGTTGGCGCGGACTATGGCTACACCTTC.

This clone appeared a few times. This chain links TRBV6-6 with TRBJ2-7, with 7 bases aligning to TRBD2. Per germline, CDR1 MNHNY and CDR2 SVGAGI (reference sequence). The CDR3 runs to 13 residues. V was clipped by 6 bases and J by 7 bases; unmatched bases: 9. The CDR3 region is CASRTSGTGEQYF. CDR3 DNA: TGTGCCAGCAGGACGAGCGGGACGGGGGAGCAGTACTTC.

The table lists this clone with a few counts. The chain employs TRBV4-2 and TRBJ2-2; TRBD2 aligns across 7 bases. The CDR3 is made up of 15 amino acids. V dropped 5 bases and J dropped 6; count of bases not matched to a gene: 9. Per the germline V gene, CDR1 is LGHNA and CDR2 is YNFKEQ. DNA of the CDR3: TGTGCCAGCAGCAAAGTCGTTCGGGAGGCCGGGGAGCTGTTTTTT. Protein sequence: CASSKVVREAGELFF.

In its sample, this clone was seen a few times. The rearrangement links TRBV7-2 to TRBJ2-1; 10 bases are shared with TRBD2. V lost 8 bases to trimming and J lost 8 bases; unmatched junction nucleotides: 6. The CDR3 is made up of 13 amino acids. Germline V gene data show CDR1 as SGHTA and CDR2 as FQGNSA. CDR3 nucleotide sequence: TGTGCCAGCGGCGCTAGCGGGAGCCATGAGCAGTTCTTC. This gives the protein CASGASGSHEQFF.

Regarding this clone: The sample carries other DNA sequences with the same CDR3. V usage is TRBV5-1 and J usage is TRBJ2-5; TRBD2 agrees at 12 bases. The ends lost 4 bases at V and 3 bases at J; junction bases unmatched: 4. Germline loops: CDR1 SGHRS, CDR2 YFSETQ. This CDR3 region has 15 residues. The CDR3 nucleotides are TGCGCCAGCAGCCCGGGACTAGCGGGCGAAGAGACCCAGTACTTC. Amino acids: CASSPGLAGEETQYF.

The V and J genes are TRBV2 and TRBJ2-3; possibly TRBD2 for D (6 bases). The ends were cut back, 1 base at V and 3 bases at J, with 8 bases in the middle. CDR1 is SNHLY and CDR2 is FYNNEI in the germline V gene. This CDR3 is built from 14 residues. The chain's CDR3 is CASSEVGGTDTQYF. CDR3 sequence (DNA): TGTGCCAGCAGTGAAGTGGGAGGTACAGATACGCAGTATTTT.

The chain joins TRBV29-1 to TRBJ2-3; 11 positions agree with TRBD1. V gave up 6 bases and J gave up 5 bases; unmatched junction bases: 10. This CDR3 comprises 15 residues. The V gene's germline CDR1 is SQVTM and CDR2 ANQGSEA. CDR3 nucleotides: TGCAGCGTCTGCAGGGGACAGGGGGAGAAAGATACGCAGTATTTT. This gives the protein CSVCRGQGEKDTQYF.

This clone has more than one count but fewer than ten. This rearrangement joins TRBV5-1 to TRBJ2-3; maybe TRBD2 (5 bases). The CDR3 runs to 13 residues. CDR1 and CDR2 from the germline V gene are SGHRS and YFSETQ. Trimming removed 5 bases from V and 6 bases from J, with 13 bases in between. CDR3 sequence: CASRYNERDTQYF. The CDR3 region has the DNA TGCGCCAGCAGATATAACGAGCGGGATACGCAGTATTTT.

The J gene is TRBJ1-5, the V gene TRBV30, with 11 positions matching TRBD1. After removal of 3 bases from V and 6 bases from J, the junction contained 7 bases not matched to a gene. The length of the CDR3 is 15 residues. Germline V gene sequence: CDR1 GTSNPN, CDR2 SVGIG (reference sequence). The CDR3, as DNA: TGTGCCTGGAGAGGCTCCGGGACAGGGGGTCAGCCCCAGCATTTT. Translating it yields CAWRGSGTGGQPQHF.

This clone was detected a few times. This chain's CDR3 is CASSQVAGVGTDTQYF. In nucleotides, the CDR3 is TGCGCCAGCAGCCAAGTAGCGGGAGTAGGAACAGATACGCAGTATTTT. This chain joins TRBV4-1 and TRBJ2-3, with 9 bases fitting TRBD2. Germline CDR1 reads MGHRA; CDR2 reads YSYEKL. The CDR3 runs to 16 residues. V lost 1 base and J lost 3; bases outside the gene matches: 5.

In its sample, this clone was seen a few times. V and J are TRBV5-1 and TRBJ2-1; 7 bases map to TRBD1. The CDR3 has 16 residues. Germline CDR1 is SGHRS and CDR2 is YFSETQ. Trimming removed 4 bases from V and 1 base from J; junction bases left unmatched: 8. The CDR3 is CASSLGTEISYNEQFF. For the CDR3, the DNA is TGCGCCAGCAGCCTGGGGACAGAAATTTCCTACAATGAGCAGTTCTTC.

The chain combines TRBV15 with TRBJ2-5, with D maybe TRBD2 (6 bases). The CDR3 is 13 amino acids. Looked up from germline, CDR1 is LNHNV and CDR2 is YYDKDF (reference sequence). V was clipped by 4 bases and J by 4 bases, with 10 bases between them. The CDR3 nucleotides are TGTGCCACCAGCATCCTCGGGGGAGAGACCCAGTACTTC. This encodes CATSILGGETQYF.